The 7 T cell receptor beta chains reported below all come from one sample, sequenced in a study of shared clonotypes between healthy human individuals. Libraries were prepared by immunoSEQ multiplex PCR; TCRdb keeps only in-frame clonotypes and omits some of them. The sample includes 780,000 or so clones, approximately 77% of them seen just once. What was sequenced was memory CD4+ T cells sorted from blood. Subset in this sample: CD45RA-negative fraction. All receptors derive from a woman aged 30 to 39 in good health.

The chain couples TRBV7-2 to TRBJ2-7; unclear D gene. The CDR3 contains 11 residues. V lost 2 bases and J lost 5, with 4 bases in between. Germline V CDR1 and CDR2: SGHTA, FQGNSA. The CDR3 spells CASSLINEQYF. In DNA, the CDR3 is TGTGCCAGCAGCTTAATAAACGAGCAGTACTTC.

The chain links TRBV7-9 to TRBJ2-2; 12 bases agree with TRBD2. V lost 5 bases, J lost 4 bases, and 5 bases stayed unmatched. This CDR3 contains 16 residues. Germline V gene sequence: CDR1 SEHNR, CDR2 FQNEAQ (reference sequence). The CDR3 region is CASSLRLAGVTGELFF. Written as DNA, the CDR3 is TGTGCCAGCAGCCTACGACTAGCGGGAGTCACCGGGGAGCTGTTTTTT.

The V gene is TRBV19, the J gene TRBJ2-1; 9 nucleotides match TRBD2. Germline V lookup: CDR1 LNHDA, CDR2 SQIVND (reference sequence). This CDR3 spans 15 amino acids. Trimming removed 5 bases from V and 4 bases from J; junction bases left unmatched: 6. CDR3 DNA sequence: TGTGCCAGTAGTGACAGCGGGAGGTCTTACAATGAGCAGTTCTTC. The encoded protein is CASSDSGRSYNEQFF.

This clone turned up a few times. The CDR3 protein is CASRPRQGLLGRFF. CDR3 bases: TGTGCCAGTAGACCTCGGCAGGGGTTGCTGGGGCGGTTCTTC. The V call is TRBV19, the J call TRBJ2-1, with D possibly being TRBD1 (6 bases). Germline lookup yields CDR1 LNHDA and CDR2 SQIVND (reference sequence). V lost 6 bases and J lost 15, with 24 bases in between. This CDR3 is built from 14 residues.

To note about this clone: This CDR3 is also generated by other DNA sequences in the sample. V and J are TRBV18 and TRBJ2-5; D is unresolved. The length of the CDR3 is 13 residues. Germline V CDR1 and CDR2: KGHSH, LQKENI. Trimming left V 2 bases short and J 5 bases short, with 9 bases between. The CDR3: CASSPGLQETQYF. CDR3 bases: TGTGCCAGCTCACCAGGTCTACAGGAGACCCAGTACTTC.

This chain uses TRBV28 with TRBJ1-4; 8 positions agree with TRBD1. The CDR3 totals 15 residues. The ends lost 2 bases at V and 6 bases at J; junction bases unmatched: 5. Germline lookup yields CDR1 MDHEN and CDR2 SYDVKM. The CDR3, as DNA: TGTGCCAGCAGTTTAGACAGGGGACTGGATGAAAAACTGTTTTTT. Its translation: CASSLDRGLDEKLFF.

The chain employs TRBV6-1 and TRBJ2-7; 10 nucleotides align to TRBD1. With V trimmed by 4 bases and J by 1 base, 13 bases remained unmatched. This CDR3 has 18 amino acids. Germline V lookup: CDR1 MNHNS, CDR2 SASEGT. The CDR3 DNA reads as TGTGCCAGCAGTGTCAGAAATCCGGGACAGGGGTTGTCCTACGAGCAGTACTTC. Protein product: CASSVRNPGQGLSYEQYF.